Listed below are T cell receptor beta chains from one sample, sequenced in a study of blood T cell repertoires in COVID-19. Clones were read by immunoSEQ multiplex PCR, and TCRdb kept only the in-frame ones, dropping some. The data show about 50,000 clones, under 90% seen once. Sequenced input: peripheral blood. The receptor source for this set is a woman aged 80 or over with COVID-19, enrolled during active disease. Both conserved end residues are part of each CDR3. Each record gives: clone size, J gene, D gene, V gene, CDR3 DNA, CDR3 protein. D genes are given only for firm matches. A row's size may be missing; if present it is once, few, many or a size class.

>NA|TRBJ2-7|NA|TRBV7-9
TGTGCCAGCAGCTTAGCGAGGTTCGGGGGATACGAGCAGTACTTC
CASSLARFGGYEQYF
>NA|TRBJ1-4|NA|TRBV27
TGTGCCAGCAGTCACGACAGGCTGGAGGAAAAACTGTTTTTT
CASSHDRLEEKLFF
>NA|TRBJ2-3|TRBD2|TRBV2
TGTGCCAGCAGTGGGATACTAGCGGGAGTCAGGGATACGCAGTATTTT
CASSGILAGVRDTQYF
>few|TRBJ2-1|TRBD1|TRBV3-1/TRBV3-2
TGTGCCAGCAGCGTTACAGGGGGCCTAGGAGAGCAGTTCTTC
CASSVTGGLGEQFF
>NA|TRBJ1-5|NA|TRBV19
TGTGCCAGTAGTATTATAGGGGAGGGGAGCAATCAGCCCCAGCATTTT
CASSIIGEGSNQPQHF
>NA|TRBJ1-2|NA|TRBV11-2
TGTGCCAGCACCTCCCCGCGGGGGGCCCGTAGTTATGGCTACACCTTC
CASTSPRGARSYGYTF
>NA|TRBJ1-1|NA|TRBV19
TGTGCCAGTAGTCCCGGACAGATCTACACTGAAGCTTTCTTT
CASSPGQIYTEAFF
>few|TRBJ1-5|NA|TRBV19
TGTGCCAGTAGTATCGTATTAGTCAGCAATCAGCCCCAGCATTTT
CASSIVLVSNQPQHF
>NA|TRBJ2-7|TRBD1|TRBV10-2
TGCGCCAGCAGGCGGGGACAGGGGGATTTTTACGAGCAGTACTTC
CASRRGQGDFYEQYF
>NA|TRBJ1-1|NA|TRBV18
TGTGCCAGCTCACTACAGGGGAACACTGAAGCTTTCTTT
CASSLQGNTEAFF
>NA|TRBJ2-7|TRBD1|TRBV7-2
TGTGCCAGCAGCCGGACAGGGGGCGCTGGGTCCTACGAGCAGTACTTC
CASSRTGGAGSYEQYF
>few|TRBJ1-2|TRBD1|TRBV3-1/TRBV3-2
TGTGCCAGCAGCCAAGAGGGGACAGGGGGCATTGTTGGCTACACCTTC
CASSQEGTGGIVGYTF